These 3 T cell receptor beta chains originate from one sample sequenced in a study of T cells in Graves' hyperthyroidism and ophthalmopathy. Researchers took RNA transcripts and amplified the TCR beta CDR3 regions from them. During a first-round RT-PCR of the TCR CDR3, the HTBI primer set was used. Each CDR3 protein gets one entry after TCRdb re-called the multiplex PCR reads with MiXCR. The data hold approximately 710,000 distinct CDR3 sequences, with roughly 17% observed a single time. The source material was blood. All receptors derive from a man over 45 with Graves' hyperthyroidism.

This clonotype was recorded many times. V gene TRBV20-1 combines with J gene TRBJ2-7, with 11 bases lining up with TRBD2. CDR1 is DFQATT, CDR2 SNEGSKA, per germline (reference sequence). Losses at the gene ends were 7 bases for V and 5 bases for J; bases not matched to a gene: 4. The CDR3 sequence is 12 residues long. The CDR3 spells CSVSGRVNEQYF. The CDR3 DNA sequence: TGCAGTGTTAGCGGGAGGGTCAACGAGCAGTACTTC.

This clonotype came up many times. In DNA form, the CDR3 reads TGTGCCAGTCGTACCGGGATTAATGAAAAACTGTTTTTT. It codes for CASRTGINEKLFF. The J gene is TRBJ1-4, the V gene TRBV19; D call uncertain. V gave up 8 bases and J gave up 4 bases, with 11 bases separating them. Per the germline V gene, CDR1 is LNHDA and CDR2 is SQIVND (reference sequence). The CDR3 has 13 residues. Using reference TRBV19 and TRBJ1-4 for the parts outside the CDR3, the full variable domain is DGGITQSPKYLFRKEGQNVTLSCEQNLNHDAMYWYRQDPGQGLRLIYYSQIVNDFQKGDIAEGYSVSREKKESFPLTVTSAQKNPTAFYLCASRTGINEKLFFGSGTQLSVL.

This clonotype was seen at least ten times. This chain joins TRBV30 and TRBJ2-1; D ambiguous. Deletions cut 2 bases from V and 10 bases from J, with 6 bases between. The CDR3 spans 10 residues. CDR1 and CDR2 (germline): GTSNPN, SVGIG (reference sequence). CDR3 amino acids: CAWSIGEQFF. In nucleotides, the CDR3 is TGTGCCTGGAGTATCGGCGAGCAGTTCTTC.